This T cell receptor beta chain emerged from a study of blood T cell repertoires in COVID-19 (TCRdb year 2020). Broadly, across the study: Samples from collaborators originated in the United States, Italy and Spain and spanned both the acute and convalescent phases of COVID-19. The material from the prospective study consisted of cDNA or gDNA derived from T cells, B-cell-depleted T cells, or PBMCs. Subjects who had been exposed to COVID-19, were actively infected with it, or had recovered from it provided the deeply sampled blood TCRbeta repertoires that made up the dataset. The repertoires were released in a freely available public database meant as a resource for research on the immune response to SARS-CoV-2. The samples were drawn from the first 160 participants of the ongoing ImmuneRACE study and from 950 to 1,500 subjects provided by 6 global collaborators. Sample metadata almost always included a de-identified subject ID, COVID-19 status, age in years and sex. Where HLA class I and class II types were available, the types were taken from metadata supplied by the sample provider, not from assay-based typing. On the study overall, not on this receptor specifically: The amount of clinical and demographic metadata varied by source and participant and was provided uncurated.

Each collaborating institution followed its own protocols to collect whole blood in K2EDTA tubes. For TCRbeta analysis, collaborators shipped samples in one of three forms: frozen whole blood, isolated PBMCs, or DNA extracted from either of those sample types. The immunoSEQ Assay, a bias-controlled multiplex PCR, was used to amplify TCRbeta CDR3 regions from genomic DNA. The published analysis was carried out like this. The number of nucleated cells in each sample was estimated by amplification of reference gene primers within the assay. Sequence reads were collapsed and filtered to measure the absolute abundance of every unique TCRbeta CDR3 rearrangement. For each sample, productive Simpson clonality was calculated as the square root of Simpson's diversity index over productive rearrangements. The table comes from immuneACCESS by way of TCRdb, which keeps in-frame sequences with V and J called. Part of the clones is missing from these tables; in studies checked, under half for an unresolved V gene and the rest for unknown reasons. V, J and clone size derive from that table, while D and trimming were established from the DNA sequence. The sample yields around 130,000 clones; around 82% were counted once. The top ten clonotypes cover under 1.5% of the sample.

Concerning this clone: Its target antigen remains unknown. Base qualities are not provided; no much larger clone lies one nucleotide away.

V was cut back by 4 bases and J by 4 bases, leaving a gap of 12 bases between them. The CDR3, from cysteine to phenylalanine, totals 14 residues. Left in the record is the CDR3 DNA by itself, 42 bases read in frame from the first base. Per the germline V gene, SGHRS is the CDR1 and YFSETQ is the CDR2. The chain is encoded by TRBV5-1 joined to TRBJ1-3, with the D gene not clear enough to name. The clonotype originates from a man aged 55 to 70 with acute or convalescent COVID-19. The sample taken for sequencing was peripheral blood. The CDR3 here reads CASSIGGDGNTIYF. The DNA sequence is TGCGCCAGCAGCATAGGCGGCGACGGAAACACCATATATTTT.